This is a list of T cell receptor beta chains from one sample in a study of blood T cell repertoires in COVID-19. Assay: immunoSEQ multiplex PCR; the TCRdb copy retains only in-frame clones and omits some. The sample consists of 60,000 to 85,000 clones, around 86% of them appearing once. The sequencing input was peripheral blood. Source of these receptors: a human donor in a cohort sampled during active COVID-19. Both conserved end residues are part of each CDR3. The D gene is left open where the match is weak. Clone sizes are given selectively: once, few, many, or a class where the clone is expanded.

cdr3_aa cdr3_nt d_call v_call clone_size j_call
CASSQVGNTGREKLFF TGTGCCAGCAGCCAAGTGGGTAACACAGGAAGGGAAAAACTGTTTTTT - TRBV4-2 - TRBJ1-4
CASSYTGGLNEQFF TGTGCCAGCAGTTACACGGGGGGGTTGAATGAGCAGTTCTTC TRBD2 TRBV6-2/TRBV6-3 - TRBJ2-1
CSVNRGPATEAFF TGCAGCGTTAACAGGGGGCCGGCCACTGAAGCTTTCTTT TRBD1 TRBV29-1 - TRBJ1-1
CASSLAGTSYNSPLHF TGCGCCAGCAGCTTGGCAGGGACTTCCTATAATTCACCCCTCCACTTT - TRBV5-1 - TRBJ1-6
CASRRGFPYEQYF TGTGCCAGCCGTAGGGGGTTTCCCTACGAGCAGTACTTC - TRBV2 - TRBJ2-7
CASSLLDPSGGAGDTQYF TGTGCCAGCAGCTTATTGGATCCAAGCGGGGGGGCTGGAGATACGCAGTATTTT TRBD2 TRBV7-2 - TRBJ2-3
CASSYLAGGTASYEQYF TGTGCCAGCAGCTACCTAGCGGGGGGCACGGCCTCCTACGAGCAGTACTTC TRBD2 TRBV4-2 - TRBJ2-7
CATRTFSDTGVEKLFF TGTGCCACCAGGACCTTTTCCGACACAGGGGTCGAAAAACTGTTTTTT TRBD1 TRBV15 - TRBJ1-4
CAWTPQWETQYF TGTGCCTGGACCCCCCAGTGGGAGACCCAGTACTTC - TRBV30 - TRBJ2-5
CASSYSIHSRYEQYF TGTGCCAGCAGTTACTCGATTCACAGTCGCTACGAGCAGTACTTC - TRBV6-5 - TRBJ2-7
CASSPRTSGGRGTGELFF TGCGCCAGCAGCCCCAGGACTAGCGGGGGCCGGGGGACCGGGGAGCTGTTTTTT TRBD2 TRBV4-1 once TRBJ2-2
CASSEGGGTDTQYF TGCGCCAGCAGCGAAGGGGGGGGCACAGATACGCAGTATTTT - TRBV4-3 - TRBJ2-3
CASILTGGPEAFF TGTGCCAGCATTTTGACAGGAGGTCCTGAAGCTTTCTTT - TRBV2 - TRBJ1-1
CASSLVRRGAADTQYF TGTGCCAGCAGCTTAGTTCGCAGGGGAGCGGCAGATACGCAGTATTTT - TRBV7-9 - TRBJ2-3
CASSGTGTNTGELFF TGTGCCAGTTCCGGGACAGGGACGAACACCGGGGAGCTGTTTTTT TRBD1 TRBV18 - TRBJ2-2
CASSRDIDSNQPQHF TGTGCCAGCAGCCGGGACATCGATAGCAATCAGCCCCAGCATTTT - TRBV7-9 once TRBJ1-5
CASSRTGGEQYF TGTGCCAGTAGCCGAACAGGGGGCGAGCAGTACTTC TRBD1 TRBV19 - TRBJ2-7
CASSPGQASGANVLTF TGCGCCAGCAGCCCCGGACAGGCCTCTGGGGCCAACGTCCTGACTTTC TRBD1 TRBV4-1 - TRBJ2-6
CASSEQGLAGINEQFF TGTGCCAGCAGTGAGCAGGGACTAGCGGGAATCAATGAGCAGTTCTTC TRBD2 TRBV6-4 - TRBJ2-1
CAISSTGGQETQYF TGTGCCATCTCCTCGACAGGGGGCCAAGAGACCCAGTACTTC TRBD1 TRBV10-3 - TRBJ2-5
CASSADRVREKLFF TGTGCCAGCAGCGCCGACAGGGTGAGGGAAAAACTGTTTTTT TRBD1 TRBV7-8 - TRBJ1-4
CASRLGARGKTGANVLTF TGTGCCAGCAGGTTAGGGGCCAGGGGTAAGACTGGGGCCAACGTCCTGACTTTC - TRBV7-9 - TRBJ2-6
CASSPDITFSGNTIYF TGTGCCAGCAGCCCGGACATCACTTTCTCTGGAAACACCATATATTTT - TRBV5-4 - TRBJ1-3
CAWSAGTGAEKLFF TGTGCCTGGAGTGCCGGGACAGGGGCTGAAAAACTGTTTTTT TRBD1 TRBV30 - TRBJ1-4
CASSSRGLNEQFF TGTGCCAGCAGTTCCCGGGGATTGAATGAGCAGTTCTTC - TRBV27 - TRBJ2-1
CASSQPGLEVNEQFF TGTGCCAGCAGCCAGCCGGGCCTGGAGGTCAATGAGCAGTTCTTC - TRBV3-1/TRBV3-2 once TRBJ2-1
CASSTGQNNQPQHF TGTGCCAGTAGTACCGGACAGAACAATCAGCCCCAGCATTTT - TRBV19 - TRBJ1-5
CASSPQGVPATNEKLFF TGTGCCAGCAGCCCACAGGGGGTGCCTGCAACTAATGAAAAACTGTTTTTT TRBD1 TRBV9 once TRBJ1-4
CASSLDRGNQPQHF TGTGCCAGCAGCTTAGATAGAGGCAATCAGCCCCAGCATTTT - TRBV7-2 - TRBJ1-5
CASSYSNTGRTYEQYF TGTGCCAGCAGTTACTCGAACACAGGAAGGACCTACGAGCAGTACTTC - TRBV6-6 - TRBJ2-7
CAISERQVTNYGYTF TGTGCCATCAGTGAGCGGCAGGTTACTAACTATGGCTACACCTTC - TRBV10-3 - TRBJ1-2
CASSQGQGSDTQYF TGCGCCAGCAGCCAGGGACAGGGCTCAGATACGCAGTATTTT TRBD1 TRBV5-1 - TRBJ2-3
CASSYGDGAGGDQETQYF TGTGCCAGCAGTTACGGAGACGGGGCAGGGGGAGACCAAGAGACCCAGTACTTC TRBD1 TRBV6-2/TRBV6-3 few TRBJ2-5
CAISDLRVAGTIYF TGTGCCATCAGTGATTTGAGGGTAGCAGGCACCATATATTTT - TRBV10-3 few TRBJ1-3
CASSRKQLRGGYTF TGTGCCAGCAGCCGGAAACAGCTTCGAGGGGGCTACACCTTC - TRBV7-8 - TRBJ1-2
CASRTTGATNEKLFF TGCGCCAGCAGAACGACAGGGGCAACTAATGAAAAACTGTTTTTT TRBD1 TRBV10-1 few TRBJ1-4
CAWTGRGPPNEQFF TGTGCCTGGACGGGAAGGGGGCCCCCCAATGAGCAGTTCTTC TRBD1 TRBV30 - TRBJ2-1
CASSPQAVSELANTIYF TGCGCCAGCAGCCCCCAAGCGGTATCCGAACTGGCAAACACCATATATTTT - TRBV4-1 - TRBJ1-3
CASSLDSGTANNYGYTF TGTGCCAGCAGCTTAGATTCCGGGACAGCCAATAACTATGGCTACACCTTC TRBD1 TRBV11-2 - TRBJ1-2
CASSPGGAGGGGELFF TGTGCCAGCAGCCCTGGTGGAGCGGGGGGAGGCGGGGAGCTGTTTTTT TRBD2 TRBV5-4 - TRBJ2-2
CASSPRGQVNYGYTF TGTGCCAGTAGTCCGCGGGGACAGGTGAACTATGGCTACACCTTC TRBD1 TRBV19 - TRBJ1-2
CASSTHGGESDTQYF TGTGCCAGCAGCACTCACGGAGGAGAGTCAGATACGCAGTATTTT - TRBV7-6 - TRBJ2-3
CAWSVRDRPWDRGVYGYTF TGTGCCTGGAGTGTAAGGGATAGACCGTGGGACAGGGGGGTCTATGGCTACACCTTC TRBD1 TRBV30 - TRBJ1-2
CASSPGLGGDEQYF TGTGCCAGCAGCCCCGGGCTCGGAGGGGACGAGCAGTACTTC - TRBV27 - TRBJ2-7
CASSLFSGGPGSEQYF TGTGCCAGCAGCTTGTTCAGCGGGGGTCCCGGCTCCGAGCAGTACTTC TRBD2 TRBV13 - TRBJ2-7
CSASGGQGNYEQYF TGCAGCGCATCTGGTGGACAGGGAAACTACGAGCAGTACTTC TRBD1 TRBV29-1 - TRBJ2-7
CASSLSAGAEAFF TGTGCCAGCAGTTTATCCGCGGGGGCTGAAGCTTTCTTT - TRBV27 - TRBJ1-1
CASSRTGQGGYTF TGTGCCAGCAGCCGAACAGGTCAGGGTGGCTACACCTTC - TRBV2 - TRBJ1-2
CASGEAGGSYNEQFF TGTGCCAGCGGCGAGGCGGGGGGGTCCTACAATGAGCAGTTCTTC TRBD2 TRBV5-4 - TRBJ2-1
CASSLTGTGGSYEQYF TGTGCCAGCAGCCTAACCGGGACAGGGGGCTCCTACGAGCAGTACTTC TRBD1 TRBV5-5 - TRBJ2-7